This TCR beta chain is from a study of CXCR3-negative and CXCR3-positive naive CD8 T cells. General study points: CXCR3-positive naive cells had TRB CDR3s that were more hydrophobic than CXCR3-negative naive cells had. Similar levels of surface CD5 were seen between naive subsets; TCR strength was inferred from TRB CDR3 properties.

Remarks on this clonotype: Its antigen is not known.

Libraries were UMI-labeled 5' RACE TRB cDNA. For each CDR3 protein, TCRdb gives one entry from its re-call of the 5' RACE reads, without DNA. The repertoire shows approximately 100,000 distinct CDR3 sequences; the top ten hold about 0.34%. Germline-derived CDR1 and CDR2 are SGHDT and YYEEEE. CDR3 size: 12 residues. Using triplicate sorts, a few hundred thousand cells were collected each time from every CD8+ T cell subset. The sequence derives from a human donor in good health. Some clones in this sample may be carry-over from other donors' samples. Sequencing input: naive CXCR3+ CD8+ T cells from blood. Subset given: CD45RO-CCR7+CD27+CD95- naive CD8+ T cells expressing CXCR3 (TNR3+). The chain recombines TRBV5-6 with TRBJ2-1; without DNA, the TCRdb call of TRBD1 cannot be checked. CDR3 sequence reads: CASKGDSDEQFF. Supplemented by reference TRBV5-6 and TRBJ2-1, the full variable domain reads DAGVTQSPTHLIKTRGQQVTLRCSPKSGHDTVSWYQQALGQGPQFIFQYYEEEERQRGNFPDRFSGHQFPNYSSELNVNALLLGDSALYLCASKGDSDEQFFGPGTRLTVL.